This is a list of T cell receptor beta chains from one sample in a study of T cell changes during pregnancy in multiple sclerosis. The method was immunoSEQ multiplex PCR; TCRdb's version includes in-frame clones alone and lacks a portion of them. The repertoire holds 65,000 to 85,000 clones, with about 93% as singletons. Sequenced material: CD4+ T cells from peripheral blood mononuclear cells, taken after pregnancy. The receptors come from a female donor with multiple sclerosis, enrolled in a pregnancy study. CDR3s include the opening cysteine and the closing phenylalanine or tryptophan. A D gene is named only where the DNA matches it firmly. Some rows have no size entry. The others give once, few or many, or a class for an expanded clone.

TGTGCCAGCAGCCGTAACAGGGGAACGAACACTGAAGCTTTCTTT	CASSRNRGTNTEAFF	TRBJ1-1	TRBD1	15	-	TRBV5-4
TGCGCCAGCAGCTTGTCGGGAAGTGGAAACACCATATATTTT	CASSLSGSGNTIYF	TRBJ1-3	-	14	-	TRBV5-1
TGTGCCAGCAGCCGTGACAGTAATGAAAAACTGTTTTTT	CASSRDSNEKLFF	TRBJ1-4	-	13	-	TRBV14
TGTGCCAGCAGTCAAGACCAAGGGGGACAGGGTTTTTCTGGAAACACCATATATTTT	CASSQDQGGQGFSGNTIYF	TRBJ1-3	TRBD1	19	-	TRBV4-2
TGCGCCAGCAGCTTACAGGTTCGGGCCGGGAACCTAGCGAACCAAGAGACCCAGTACTTC	CASSLQVRAGNLANQETQYF	TRBJ2-5	-	20	once	TRBV4-1
TGTGCCAGTAGTATCGACGACAGGGGACGGCAAGAGACCCAGTACTTC	CASSIDDRGRQETQYF	TRBJ2-5	TRBD1	16	-	TRBV19
TGTGCCAGCAGTGCAACTCACAGGTCCCCGCTCTACGAGCAGTACTTC	CASSATHRSPLYEQYF	TRBJ2-7	-	16	-	TRBV27
TGTGCCAGCAGCTTAATCGGGGGGCACGAGACCCAGTACTTC	CASSLIGGHETQYF	TRBJ2-5	-	14	once	TRBV7-3
TGTGCCATCAGTTTCCCGGGACAGGGGAACTATGGCTACACCTTC	CAISFPGQGNYGYTF	TRBJ1-2	TRBD1	15	-	TRBV10-3
TGTGCCAGCGGAGTGACAGGTTCTAGCACAGATACGCAGTATTTT	CASGVTGSSTDTQYF	TRBJ2-3	-	15	-	TRBV7-2
TGTGCCAGCAGTGCGCAAGGACAGTTAGAAGCTTTCTTT	CASSAQGQLEAFF	TRBJ1-1	-	13	-	TRBV27
TGTGCCTGGAGGGCAGGGGTTAATACCGGGGAGCTGTTTTTT	CAWRAGVNTGELFF	TRBJ2-2	-	14	-	TRBV30
TGCAGCGTACTGGATGAAAAACTGTTTTTT	CSVLDEKLFF	TRBJ1-4	-	10	-	TRBV29-1
TGTGCCAGCAGCATCGATCCTTTAGCGGGAGGGACCACCTACGAGCAGTACTTC	CASSIDPLAGGTTYEQYF	TRBJ2-7	TRBD2	18	-	TRBV11-2
TGCAGCTCAGAAGTACTACAATATGGCTACACCTTC	CSSEVLQYGYTF	TRBJ1-2	-	12	-	TRBV29-1
TGTGCCAGCAGTGATAGGACAGGGGTCACCGGGGAGCTGTTTTTT	CASSDRTGVTGELFF	TRBJ2-2	TRBD1	15	once	TRBV2
TGTGCCAGCAGCCTGGACAGGGGAGATAAACTGTTTTTT	CASSLDRGDKLFF	TRBJ1-4	TRBD1	13	-	TRBV7-3
TGTTCATCATCCCTGGGACAGCAAGCTTTCTTT	CSSSLGQQAFF	TRBJ1-1	TRBD1	11	-	TRBV25-1
TGTGCCTGGAGTGTCGGTGCAGATACGCAGTATTTT	CAWSVGADTQYF	TRBJ2-3	-	12	-	TRBV30
TGTGCCAGCAGTAGTTACCGGGGTGATACGCAGTATTTT	CASSSYRGDTQYF	TRBJ2-3	-	13	-	TRBV6-5
TGTGCCATCGGGGGGGCCAGCGGGGGAGCCTACGAGCAGTACTTC	CAIGGASGGAYEQYF	TRBJ2-7	TRBD2	15	-	TRBV10-3
TGTGCCAGCACCTCCCCCGGACAGGGGCAGGGCTACACCTTC	CASTSPGQGQGYTF	TRBJ1-2	TRBD1	14	once	TRBV28
TGTGCCAGCGGTAGCGGGGTAACAGATACGCAGTATTTT	CASGSGVTDTQYF	TRBJ2-3	TRBD2	13	-	TRBV2
TGTGCCAGCTCACTCTTGGGACTAGCGGGAGTGCTTAGCACAGATACGCAGTATTTT	CASSLLGLAGVLSTDTQYF	TRBJ2-3	TRBD2	19	-	TRBV18
TGTGCCAGCAGCTTAGGGGCGGGAGGGCCGGTTGCTGGGGAGCTGTTTTTT	CASSLGAGGPVAGELFF	TRBJ2-2	TRBD2	17	-	TRBV7-2
TGTGCCAGCAGCTTAGAGGCTAGCGGGAGGGCCTCAGATACGCAGTATTTT	CASSLEASGRASDTQYF	TRBJ2-3	TRBD2	17	-	TRBV7-9
TGTGCCAGCAGACGGACAGGGGGATCGTACATTCAGTACTTC	CASRRTGGSYIQYF	TRBJ2-4	TRBD1	14	-	TRBV28
TGTGCCAGCAGCGTAGGAGTGGGGGGGTACCAAGAGACCCAGTACTTC	CASSVGVGGYQETQYF	TRBJ2-5	TRBD2	16	-	TRBV9
TGTGCCAGCAGTAGGCCGGGACTAGCGGTGAAACCCTACGAGCAGTACTTC	CASSRPGLAVKPYEQYF	TRBJ2-7	TRBD2	17	-	TRBV2
TGTGCCAGTAGGAATGCCCAGGCCTACACTGAAGCTTTCTTT	CASRNAQAYTEAFF	TRBJ1-1	-	14	-	TRBV19
TGTGCCAGTAGTAACCCAGGGGCGAAGGCAGATACGCAGTATTTT	CASSNPGAKADTQYF	TRBJ2-3	-	15	once	TRBV19
TGCGCCAGCAGCCAAAGCTCCTCTAGCGGGGCCTTCACAGATACGCAGTATTTT	CASSQSSSSGAFTDTQYF	TRBJ2-3	TRBD2	18	-	TRBV4-1
TGTGCCAGCAGATCGACAGGGGACAGCACCTACGAGCAGTACTTC	CASRSTGDSTYEQYF	TRBJ2-7	TRBD1	15	few	TRBV28
TGTGCCACCAGCAGAGTTCTGGGACAGGGGGAAGAGACCCAGTACTTC	CATSRVLGQGEETQYF	TRBJ2-5	TRBD1	16	-	TRBV15
TGTGCCAGCAGTTCCGCAGCAACTAATGAAAAACTGTTTTTT	CASSSAATNEKLFF	TRBJ1-4	-	14	-	TRBV27
TGTGCCAGTAGTATCCCAGCGGGGGGGCCGTCGGATGAGCAGTTCTTC	CASSIPAGGPSDEQFF	TRBJ2-1	TRBD2	16	-	TRBV19
TGTGCCAGCAGCTTTCGAGATCAGCCCCAGCATTTT	CASSFRDQPQHF	TRBJ1-5	-	12	few	TRBV5-8
TGTGCCAGCAGTGCCAACAGGGTATGGACCGGGGAGCTGTTTTTT	CASSANRVWTGELFF	TRBJ2-2	-	15	-	TRBV6-1
TGTGCTAGTGGTCACTCCGGAGGCGAGCAGTTCTTC	CASGHSGGEQFF	TRBJ2-1	-	12	once	TRBV12-5
TGTGCCAGCAGTTCCGGGACTAGCCCAGATACGCAGTATTTT	CASSSGTSPDTQYF	TRBJ2-3	TRBD2	14	once	TRBV27
TGTGCCAGCAGCTTAGTACAGGGGGGTATGCAGTATTTT	CASSLVQGGMQYF	TRBJ2-3	TRBD1	13	-	TRBV11-3
TGCGCCAGCAGCTTGGCCGGAGGGCGGGACACTGAAGCTTTCTTT	CASSLAGGRDTEAFF	TRBJ1-1	-	15	once	TRBV5-1
TGTGCCAGCAGTTACCACTCAGGGGGAGGCACTGAAGCTTTCTTT	CASSYHSGGGTEAFF	TRBJ1-1	TRBD1	15	-	TRBV27
TGTGCCAGTAGTCGCGGGTCGCCACTACTGAACACTGAAGCTTTCTTT	CASSRGSPLLNTEAFF	TRBJ1-1	-	16	-	TRBV19
TGTGCCAGCAGCGCCAGCGGGGGGCCTACTTACAATGAGCAGTTCTTC	CASSASGGPTYNEQFF	TRBJ2-1	TRBD2	16	-	TRBV9
TGCGCCAGCACCCTGGGACAGAGCTCCTACGAGCAGTACTTC	CASTLGQSSYEQYF	TRBJ2-7	TRBD1	14	-	TRBV23-1
TGTGCCAGTAGTATCGGACAGGGTACGAACACCGGGGAGCTGTTTTTT	CASSIGQGTNTGELFF	TRBJ2-2	TRBD1	16	-	TRBV19
TGTGCCAGCAGTATCGGGACAGGGTCCTACAATGAGCAGTTCTTC	CASSIGTGSYNEQFF	TRBJ2-1	TRBD1	15	-	TRBV28
TGCAGCGTTGGGCGGGACAGGGGTTTGTACACTGAAGCTTTCTTT	CSVGRDRGLYTEAFF	TRBJ1-1	TRBD1	15	-	TRBV29-1
TGTGCCAGCAGTGTAGGGACAGGGGGCGACTATGGCTACACCTTC	CASSVGTGGDYGYTF	TRBJ1-2	TRBD1	15	-	TRBV27
TGTGCCCAGCGTCGAACAGGGGTCTACGAGCAGTACTTC	CAQRRTGVYEQYF	TRBJ2-7	TRBD1	13	-	TRBV2
TGTGCCAGCAAACCCCCCGGGACAGGGCTCTCTGGGGCCAACGTCCTGACTTTC	CASKPPGTGLSGANVLTF	TRBJ2-6	TRBD1	18	-	TRBV28
TGTGCCAGCTCACCTGGACAGGCCGAAGAGACCCAGTACTTC	CASSPGQAEETQYF	TRBJ2-5	TRBD1	14	few	TRBV18
TGCGCCAGCAGCTTGGGGGCAGCGGGGGCCAGGGAGACCCAGTACTTC	CASSLGAAGARETQYF	TRBJ2-5	TRBD2	16	-	TRBV5-1
TGTGCCAGCAGCACCTCGGACAGGGCGGCGACTGAAGCTTTCTTT	CASSTSDRAATEAFF	TRBJ1-1	TRBD1	15	-	TRBV11-2